This TCR beta chain was retrieved from a study of OX40 agonist ivuxolimab in advanced cancers. Study-level information: Dose-escalation patients' cancers were hepatocellular carcinoma, melanoma, renal cell or head and neck cancer. Eligibility rules accepted prior anti-PD-1, anti-PD-L1 or anti-CTLA-4 therapy, and roughly 40% had some.

This clone occurred once. Its antigen remains unknown. Generated by immunoSEQ multiplex PCR, the TCRdb table keeps only in-frame clones and is missing some. The sample gives roughly 44,000 clones, around 80% of which show up once; about 6.8% is in the top ten. Broader study findings: Among T cells, CD8+ cells averaged more expanded clones than CD4+ cells. Some nonresponders likewise displayed low normalized T-cell clonal expansion.

The CDR3 runs to 12 residues. Germline CDR1 and CDR2: MNHEY and SMNVEV (reference sequence). The ends lost 8 bases at V and 7 bases at J; junction bases unmatched: 5. Sequenced material: CD4+ or CD8+ T cells sorted from blood, taken in a trial of the OX40 agonist ivuxolimab. The clonotype was recovered from an adult with an advanced solid tumor such as melanoma, head and neck, liver or kidney cancer. The genes are TRBV27 and TRBJ2-7, with TRBD1 identical over 10 bases. Written as DNA, the CDR3 is TGTGCCAGCGCCGGGACAGGGGAAGAGCAGTACTTC. Translated, it gives CASAGTGEEQYF.